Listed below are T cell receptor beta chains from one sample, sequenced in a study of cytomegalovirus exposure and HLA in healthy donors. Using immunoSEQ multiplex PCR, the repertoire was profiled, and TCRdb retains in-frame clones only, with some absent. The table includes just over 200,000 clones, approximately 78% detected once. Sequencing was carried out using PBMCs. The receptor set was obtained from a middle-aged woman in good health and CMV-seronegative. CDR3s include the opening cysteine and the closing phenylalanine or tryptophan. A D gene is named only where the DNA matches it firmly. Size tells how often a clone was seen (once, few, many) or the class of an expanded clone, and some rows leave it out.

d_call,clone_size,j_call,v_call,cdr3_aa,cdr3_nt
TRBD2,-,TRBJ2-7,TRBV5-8,CASSTGLAGYEQYF,TGTGCCAGCAGCACGGGACTAGCGGGCTACGAGCAGTACTTC
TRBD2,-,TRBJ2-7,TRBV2,CASRDRGLAGVEGNEQYF,TGTGCCAGCAGGGACAGGGGACTAGCGGGAGTCGAAGGAAACGAGCAGTACTTC
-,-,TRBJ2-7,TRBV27,CASSLTPGGEQYF,TGTGCCAGCAGTCTGACCCCAGGTGGGGAGCAGTACTTC
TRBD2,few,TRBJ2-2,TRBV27,CASSLLLAAGELFF,TGTGCCAGCAGTTTATTGCTAGCGGCCGGGGAGCTGTTTTTT
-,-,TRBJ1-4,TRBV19,CASSLLEGRGNEKLFF,TGTGCCAGTAGTCTCCTTGAAGGAAGGGGTAATGAAAAACTGTTTTTT
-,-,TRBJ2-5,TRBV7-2,CASSLTTRQETQYF,TGTGCCAGCAGTTTGACTACCCGCCAAGAGACCCAGTACTTC
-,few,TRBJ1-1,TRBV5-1,CASSLEAMNTEAFF,TGCGCCAGCAGCTTAGAGGCCATGAACACTGAAGCTTTCTTT
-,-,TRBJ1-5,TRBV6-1,CASSTQSTQPQHF,TGTGCCAGCAGTACACAATCCACTCAGCCCCAGCATTTT
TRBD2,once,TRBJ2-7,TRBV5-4,CASSLRRLAGEAAEQYF,TGTGCCAGCAGCTTGCGTCGGCTAGCGGGAGAAGCGGCCGAGCAGTACTTC
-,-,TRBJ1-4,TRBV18,CASSPSLASYEKLFF,TGTGCCAGCTCACCCTCTTTGGCCTCTTATGAAAAACTGTTTTTT
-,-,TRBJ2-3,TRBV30,CAFSSGSLSTDTQYF,TGTGCCTTTTCAAGCGGATCTTTGAGCACAGATACGCAGTATTTT
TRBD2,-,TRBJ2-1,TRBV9,CASSVVSSGIGNEQFF,TGTGCCAGCAGCGTAGTTTCTAGCGGTATTGGCAATGAGCAGTTCTTC
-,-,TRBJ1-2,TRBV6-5,CASSYRQGSYGYTF,TGTGCCAGCAGTTACCGGCAGGGGAGCTATGGCTACACCTTC
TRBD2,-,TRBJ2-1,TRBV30,CAWEGGTSSYNEQFF,TGTGCCTGGGAAGGTGGGACTAGCTCCTACAATGAGCAGTTCTTC
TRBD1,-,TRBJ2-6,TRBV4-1,CASSQAPTGLPYIASGANVLTF,TGCGCCAGCAGCCAAGCCCCGACAGGGCTTCCATACATTGCCTCTGGGGCCAACGTCCTGACTTTC
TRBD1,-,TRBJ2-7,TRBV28,CATMTGAPYEQYF,TGTGCCACCATGACAGGGGCTCCCTACGAGCAGTACTTC
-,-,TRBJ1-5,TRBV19,CASSPGWPQHF,TGTGCCAGTAGCCCCGGTTGGCCCCAGCATTTT